This entry is about one TCR beta chain. Its specificity is not known. Tregs were sorted as CD4+CD25+CD127-/low cells. Points from the study as a whole: In terms of TCR gene usage, tumor memory CD4+ T cells clustered together with blood and lymph node memory CD4+ cells, as well as with lymph node naive CD4+ cells.

TCRdb re-called the 5' RACE reads through MiXCR, storing one row per CDR3 protein. This table holds roughly 60,000 distinct CDR3 sequences, less than 30% found once. Trimming pared 2 bases from V and 3 bases from J, leaving 17 bases between. Germline CDR1 is MDHEN and CDR2 is SYDVKM. This CDR3 contains 17 residues. The source of this sequence is a female donor with breast cancer. J is TRBJ2-1 and V is TRBV28; D is unresolved. The sample was tumor-infiltrating Tregs sorted from the breast tumor. As DNA, the CDR3 is TGTGCCAGCAGTTTAGATCCAGTACTAAAAAACTACAATGAGCAGTTCTTC. Translation: CASSLDPVLKNYNEQFF.